The 29 T cell receptor beta chains listed next were all sequenced from one sample in a study of CD8+CD57+ T cells in acquired aplastic anemia. The study profiled TCR beta VDJ and CDR3 using genomic DNA as template. TCRdb re-called the reads with MiXCR, one entry per CDR3 protein. The table has roughly 180,000 distinct CDR3 sequences, around 66% seen once. Sequences were obtained from sorted CD4+, CD8+, or CD8+CD57+ T cells (not recorded which) from PBMCs. These receptors all come from a human donor with severe aplastic anemia or a healthy control (not recorded which).

The CDR3 bases are TGTGCCAGCAGCGGGCAGGACACCTACAATGAGCAGTTCTTC. This encodes CASSGQDTYNEQFF. V is TRBV7-9 and J is TRBJ2-1; weak D call: TRBD1 (5 bases). There are 14 residues in the CDR3. Germline CDR1 SEHNR, CDR2 FQNEAQ (reference sequence). With 5 bases removed from V and 2 bases from J, the gap between germline ends came to 10 bases.

The V and J genes are TRBV11-1 and TRBJ2-3; maybe TRBD2 (6 bases). Trimming stripped 5 bases from V and 2 bases from J, with 14 bases between. Germline V gives CDR1 SGHAT, CDR2 FQDESV (reference sequence). The CDR3 runs to 15 residues. This CDR3 reads CASSQDGLHTDTQYF. Here the CDR3 DNA reads TGTGCCAGCAGCCAAGACGGACTACACACAGATACGCAGTATTTT.

This clonotype was observed many times. J is TRBJ2-7 and V is TRBV6-6; possibly TRBD1 for D (5 bases). The CDR3 runs 17 residues. With 0 bases removed from V and 2 bases from J, the gap between germline ends came to 17 bases. Germline V gives CDR1 MNHNY, CDR2 SVGAGI (reference sequence). The CDR3 coding sequence is TGTGCCAGCAGTTACTCAACAGGACCTCGAAAGACCTACGAGCAGTACTTC. This sequence encodes CASSYSTGPRKTYEQYF.

Ten or more counts support this clonotype. The chain uses TRBV5-5 and TRBJ1-2; TRBD1 is a possible D gene (5 bases). Germline V gene lookup returns CDR1 SGHKS and CDR2 YYEKEE (reference sequence). Deletions cut 2 bases from V and 8 bases from J, with 16 bases between. This CDR3 contains 14 residues. The CDR3 DNA reads as TGTGCCAGCAGCTTTACAGGTCCACCGACCGGCTACACCTTC. This sequence encodes CASSFTGPPTGYTF.

Comments on this clonotype: An end of the junction differs from the germline gene, which may be a read error. The chain couples TRBV9 to TRBJ1-3; D perhaps matches TRBD1 (5 bases). The CDR3 contains 16 residues. Germline V gene lookup returns CDR1 SGDLS and CDR2 YYNGEE. The CDR3: CASSLSGGSSGTTIYF. CDR3 coding DNA: TGTGCCAGCAGCTTGTCGGGGGGGTCCTCTGGAACCACCATATATTTT. The whole variable domain, filled in from reference TRBV9 and TRBJ1-3, reads DSGVTQTPKHLITATGQRVTLRCSPRSGDLSVYWYQQSLDQGLQFLIQYYNGEERAKGNILERFSAQQFPDLHSELNLSSLELGDSALYFCASSLSGGSSGTTIYFGEGSWLTVV.

This clonotype was seen once. This rearrangement joins TRBV6-1 to TRBJ1-3; 9 nucleotides agree with TRBD1. The germline V gene encodes CDR1 MNHNS and CDR2 SASEGT. This CDR3 has 16 residues. Unmatched junction bases numbered 5, after V lost 3 bases and J lost 2 bases. DNA of the CDR3: TGTGCCAGCAGTGACGGCCGGGACAGGGCTGGAAACACCATATATTTT. It is translated as CASSDGRDRAGNTIYF.

This chain uses TRBV15 with TRBJ2-5, with D perhaps TRBD1 (5 bases). The V gene's germline CDR1 is LNHNV and CDR2 YYDKDF (reference sequence). The CDR3 spans 13 residues. Trimming left V 2 bases short and J 2 bases short, with 6 bases between. The CDR3 here is CATSRQGQETQYF. The CDR3, as DNA: TGTGCCACCAGCAGACAGGGACAAGAGACCCAGTACTTC.

The chain has TRBV10-3 and TRBJ2-7; D remains unclear. The CDR3 totals 12 residues. Looked up from germline, CDR1 is ENHRY and CDR2 is SYGVKD. The V end lost 2 bases, the J end lost 4 bases, and 6 bases lay between the germline ends. The CDR3 loop is CAISEGEYEQYF. CDR3 coding DNA: TGTGCCATCAGTGAGGGAGAATACGAGCAGTACTTC.

This chain links TRBV7-8 with TRBJ2-1; TRBD2 is a possible D gene (6 bases). The V gene lost 5 bases and the J gene lost 3 bases, with 17 bases spanning the gap. The germline CDR1 and CDR2 sequences are SGHVS and FQNEAQ. The CDR3 loop spans 16 amino acids. For the CDR3, the DNA is TGTGCCAGCAGCCCCGTAGCGGTGGGCCGCTACAATGAGCAGTTCTTC. Translating gives CASSPVAVGRYNEQFF.

The chain is built from TRBV15 and TRBJ1-4, with D hard to call. The germline CDR1 and CDR2 sequences are LNHNV and YYDKDF (reference sequence). The CDR3 sequence is 13 residues long. V lost 3 bases, J lost 8 bases, and 10 bases lay in between. DNA of the CDR3: TGTGCCACCAGCAGGGCCTCTAGAGAAAAACTGTTTTTT. Its translation is CATSRASREKLFF. The whole variable domain, filled in from reference TRBV15 and TRBJ1-4, reads DAMVIQNPRYQVTQFGKPVTLSCSQTLNHNVMYWYQQKSSQAPKLLFHYYDKDFNNEADTPDNFQSRRPNTSFCFLDIRSPGLGDTAMYLCATSRASREKLFFGSGTQLSVL.

The V gene is TRBV15, the J gene TRBJ1-2; 9 bases match TRBD1. Trimming at V came to 3 bases and at J to 7 bases, leaving 9 bases not matched to a gene. The CDR3 extends over 15 amino acids. The V gene's germline CDR1 is LNHNV and CDR2 YYDKDF (reference sequence). The chain's CDR3 is CATSRGPGTGTGYTF. The CDR3 DNA sequence: TGTGCCACCAGCAGGGGGCCCGGGACAGGGACTGGCTACACCTTC.

The gene calls are TRBV15 and TRBJ2-1; no definite D call. The length of the CDR3 is 14 residues. The germline gives CDR1 LNHNV, CDR2 YYDKDF (reference sequence). The ends were cut back, 4 bases at V and 0 bases at J, with 7 bases in the middle. The CDR3 spells CATSIRASYNEQFF. The DNA for the CDR3 is TGTGCCACCAGCATTCGGGCCTCCTACAATGAGCAGTTCTTC. Using reference TRBV15 and TRBJ2-1 for the parts outside the CDR3, the full variable domain is DAMVIQNPRYQVTQFGKPVTLSCSQTLNHNVMYWYQQKSSQAPKLLFHYYDKDFNNEADTPDNFQSRRPNTSFCFLDIRSPGLGDTAMYLCATSIRASYNEQFFGPGTRLTVL.

This chain joins TRBV10-3 and TRBJ1-2, with 9 nucleotides matching TRBD1. The J segment lost 3 bases and the V segment lost 5 bases, leaving 16 bases of the junction unmatched. CDR3 size: 18 residues. Germline loops: CDR1 ENHRY, CDR2 SYGVKD. The CDR3 loop reads CAISPTPIIQGADYGYTF. The DNA for the CDR3 is TGTGCCATCAGTCCCACCCCAATAATACAGGGGGCAGACTATGGCTACACCTTC.

This sequence joins TRBV7-9 and TRBJ2-2; D may be TRBD1 (5 bases). Germline V gene sequence: CDR1 SEHNR, CDR2 FQNEAQ (reference sequence). Trimming cost V 1 base and J 4 bases, with 7 bases left between them. This CDR3 region has 14 residues. The CDR3, as DNA: TGTGCCAGCAGCTTAGGGGGCGGCACCGGGGAGCTGTTTTTT. This gives the protein CASSLGGGTGELFF. Complete variable domain (other parts from reference TRBV7-9 and TRBJ2-2): DTGVSQNPRHKITKRGQNVTFRCDPISEHNRLYWYRQTLGQGPEFLTYFQNEAQLEKSRLLSDRFSAERPKGSFSTLEIQRTEQGDSAMYLCASSLGGGTGELFFGEGSRLTVL.

The chain joins TRBV15 to TRBJ2-5; 9 bases match TRBD1. Looked up from germline, CDR1 is LNHNV and CDR2 is YYDKDF (reference sequence). The CDR3 is made up of 18 amino acids. Germline trimming cut 3 bases from V and 3 bases from J; bases unmatched to any gene: 14. DNA for the CDR3: TGTGCCACCAGCAGCCACGCCTTGGGACAGGGCCATGAAGAGACCCAGTACTTC. Translation: CATSSHALGQGHEETQYF.

V usage is TRBV9 and J usage is TRBJ2-2; tentatively, D is TRBD1 (6 bases). The CDR3 has 17 residues. Germline CDR1 is SGDLS and CDR2 is YYNGEE. With 4 bases removed from V and 1 base from J, the gap between germline ends came to 17 bases. The CDR3 spells CASSPGTIQMNTGELFF. The CDR3 DNA reads as TGTGCCAGCAGCCCGGGGACAATACAAATGAACACCGGGGAGCTGTTTTTT.

V usage is TRBV20-1 and J usage is TRBJ2-3; perhaps TRBD2 as D (5 bases). V was trimmed by 5 bases and J by 0 bases, leaving 15 bases between them. The CDR3 is made up of 15 amino acids. In germline, CDR1 is DFQATT, CDR2 SNEGSKA (reference sequence). This CDR3 is CSASERRLSTDTQYF. CDR3 bases: TGCAGTGCTTCGGAGCGGAGACTTAGCACAGATACGCAGTATTTT.

The chain is built from TRBV29-1 and TRBJ2-7; either TRBD1 or TRBD2 may fit D (6 bases each). The length of the CDR3 is 12 residues. V was trimmed by 4 bases and J by 5 bases, leaving 12 bases between them. CDR1 and CDR2 from the germline V gene are SQVTM and ANQGSEA. The CDR3 nucleotides are TGCAGCGTTGTTCAACGGGGGCACGAGCAGTACTTC. The encoded protein is CSVVQRGHEQYF.

Notes on this clonotype: Its ends do not fully match the called genes, so a read error is possible. CDR3 coding DNA: TGTGACAGCAGCTTGGGACAGGGTCGGAATCAGCCCCAGCATTTT. It is translated as CDSSLGQGRNQPQHF. V and J are TRBV7-9 and TRBJ1-5; TRBD1 matches 9 bases. The CDR3 length is 15 residues. Germline loops: CDR1 SEHNR, CDR2 FQNEAQ (reference sequence).

This chain joins TRBV24-1 and TRBJ2-3; D remains unclear. Germline V gives CDR1 KGHDR, CDR2 SFDVKD. V was shortened by 4 bases and J by 3 bases, with 13 bases between the two germline ends. There are 15 residues in the CDR3. CDR3 sequence reads: CATSDPRARTDTQYF. Written as DNA, the CDR3 is TGTGCCACCAGTGACCCAAGGGCTAGAACAGATACGCAGTATTTT.

This chain uses TRBV7-2 with TRBJ1-4; D might be TRBD1 (6 bases). Germline V gene sequence: CDR1 SGHTA, CDR2 FQGNSA. With 5 bases removed from V and 14 bases from J, the gap between germline ends came to 24 bases. This CDR3 is built from 15 residues. This CDR3 is CASSPGTDTWGRLFF. CDR3 in DNA: TGTGCCAGCAGCCCAGGGACCGATACTTGGGGGCGGCTGTTTTTT.

V is TRBV9 and J is TRBJ1-2, with D unclear. The CDR3 spans 15 residues. Germline V CDR1 and CDR2: SGDLS, YYNGEE. The V and J ends lost 4 bases and 3 bases respectively, with 16 bases between them. CDR3 coding DNA: TGTGCCAGCAGCTTTACTTGGGTGGAAGACTATGGCTACACCTTC. Amino acid sequence: CASSFTWVEDYGYTF.

This clonotype was counted between two and nine times. The chain uses TRBV20-1 and TRBJ1-2, with 11 bases matching TRBD1. This CDR3 spans 15 amino acids. From germline, CDR1 is DFQATT and CDR2 SNEGSKA (reference sequence). V trimming: 6 bases; J trimming: 3 bases; junction bases outside the gene matches: 9. CDR3 nucleotides: TGCAGTGCCTCCCGGACAGGGGGCTGGGACTATGGCTACACCTTC. It translates to CSASRTGGWDYGYTF.

V is TRBV11-2 and J is TRBJ1-2; a possible D gene is TRBD1 (5 bases). Germline assignment: CDR1 SGHAT and CDR2 FQNNGV. Trimming removed 5 bases at V and 10 bases at J, with 26 bases between. The CDR3 is 16 amino acids. The CDR3 is CASSRDSGVPTVDYTF. DNA of the CDR3: TGTGCCAGCAGCCGCGACAGTGGGGTTCCGACTGTCGACTACACCTTC. Complete variable domain (other parts from reference TRBV11-2 and TRBJ1-2): EAGVAQSPRYKIIEKRQSVAFWCNPISGHATLYWYQQILGQGPKLLIQFQNNGVVDDSQLPKDRFSAERLKGVDSTLKIQPAKLEDSAVYLCASSRDSGVPTVDYTFGSGTRLTVV.

The chain couples TRBV25-1 to TRBJ2-1; the D is unclear. Trimming removed 7 bases from V and 5 bases from J, with 15 bases in between. The germline V gene has CDR1 MGHDK and CDR2 SYGVNS. The CDR3 covers 14 residues. The CDR3 DNA is TGTGCCAGCACCCACCAGACACACAACAATGAGCAGTTCTTC. Translated, it gives CASTHQTHNNEQFF.

The rearrangement links TRBV2 to TRBJ1-5, with TRBD1 identical over 7 bases. Germline trimming cut 4 bases from V and 5 bases from J; bases unmatched to any gene: 5. CDR1 is SNHLY, CDR2 FYNNEI, per germline. The length of the CDR3 is 14 residues. The CDR3 sequence: CASSGDREDQPQHF. The CDR3 nucleotides are TGTGCCAGCAGTGGCGACAGGGAGGATCAGCCCCAGCATTTT.

This clonotype was recorded a few times. The chain carries TRBV7-9 and TRBJ1-2; D gene ambiguous. CDR1 is SEHNR, CDR2 FQNEAQ, per germline (reference sequence). The germline V and J ends were trimmed by 0 bases and 1 base, with 3 bases remaining between them. The CDR3 length is 13 residues. As DNA, the CDR3 is TGTGCCAGCAGCTTAGCGGTTAACTATGGCTACACCTTC. It encodes CASSLAVNYGYTF.

The rearrangement uses TRBV7-2 and TRBJ1-2; tentative D call: TRBD1 (6 bases). This CDR3 region has 14 residues. From germline, CDR1 is SGHTA and CDR2 FQGNSA. The V end lost 5 bases, the J end lost 4 bases, and 14 bases lay between the germline ends. CDR3 coding DNA: TGTGCCAGCAGCCCATGGCAGGGGTTCTATGGCTACACCTTC. It codes for CASSPWQGFYGYTF.

The chain links TRBV19 to TRBJ1-1; D perhaps matches TRBD1 (5 bases). Germline V CDR1 and CDR2: LNHDA, SQIVND (reference sequence). CDR3 size: 12 residues. Trimming took 7 bases from V and 7 from J, leaving 13 bases between them. The CDR3 bases are TGTGCCAGTAAGGGGCAGGGCAGTGAAGCTTTCTTT. Translation gives CASKGQGSEAFF.